This entry describes one T cell receptor (beta chain). There is no known antigen for this receptor. Within one base of it there is no much larger clone, and no base qualities were kept. The data were produced on an Illumina HiSeq 1500. The public reads were reprocessed in TCRdb via fastp at Q25 and MiXCR, keeping in-frame beta chains. CDR3 protein duplicates are merged, each entry listing the most common genes and DNA. The sample table holds about 180,000 distinct CDR3 sequences, of which roughly 17% were seen once. Roughly 24% of the sample goes to the ten largest clones. These data are taken from a study of T cell repertoires in cytomegalovirus infection (dated by TCRdb to about 2019). A note on the overall study: Donor HLA type was relevant to the analysis, as public TCR beta signatures indicated carriage of CMV infection together with the matching HLA type.

General conclusions and limits of the study: In both this cohort and an independent cohort of more than 350 donors, the cumulative frequency of public TCR beta family members distinguished carriers of CMV infection plus the relevant HLA type. In the ex vivo response, HLA-C-restricted CMV-specific TCR beta clonotypes were dominant, and in two of eight donors the single most frequent clonotype came from this HLA-C-restricted group.

From the cysteine through the phenylalanine, the CDR3 covers 13 amino acids. Of all the DNA, just the CDR3 is kept, 39 bases in frame from base 1. Per the germline V gene, MNHNS is the CDR1 and SASEGT is the CDR2. V sheds 5 bases and J sheds 3 bases, leaving 11 bases between their ends. Material for sequencing was CD8+ T cells from PBMCs. The source is a human donor in good health (CMV status not recorded). Some clones in this sample may be carry-over from other donors' samples. The V gene is TRBV6-1 and the J gene is TRBJ2-7, with no confident D gene call. The CDR3 protein sequence reads: CASSQPNHYEQYF. The DNA reads as follows: TGTGCCAGCAGTCAACCGAACCACTACGAGCAGTACTTC.